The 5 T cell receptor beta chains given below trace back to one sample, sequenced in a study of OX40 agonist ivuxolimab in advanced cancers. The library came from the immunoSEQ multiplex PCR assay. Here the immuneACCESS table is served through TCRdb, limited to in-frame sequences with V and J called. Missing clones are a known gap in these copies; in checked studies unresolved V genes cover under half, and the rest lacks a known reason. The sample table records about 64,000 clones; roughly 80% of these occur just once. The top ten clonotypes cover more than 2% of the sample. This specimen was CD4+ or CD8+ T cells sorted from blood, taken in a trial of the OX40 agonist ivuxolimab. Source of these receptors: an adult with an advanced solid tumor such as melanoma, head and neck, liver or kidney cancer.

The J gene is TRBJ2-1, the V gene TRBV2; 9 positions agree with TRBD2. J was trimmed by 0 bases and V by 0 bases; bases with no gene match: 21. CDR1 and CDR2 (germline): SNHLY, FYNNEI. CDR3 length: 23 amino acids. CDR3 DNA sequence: TGTGCCAGCAGTGAAGCGGGGACTAGCTCAACTCCCAAATATCAAAGCTCCTACAATGAGCAGTTCTTC. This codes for CASSEAGTSSTPKYQSSYNEQFF.

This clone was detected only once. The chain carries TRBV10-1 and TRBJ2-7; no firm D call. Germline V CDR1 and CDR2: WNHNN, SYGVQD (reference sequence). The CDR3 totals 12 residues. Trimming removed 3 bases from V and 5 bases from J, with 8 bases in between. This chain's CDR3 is CASSENYDEQYF. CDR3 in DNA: TGCGCCAGCAGTGAAAATTACGACGAGCAGTACTTC.

The CDR3 sequence is CASSFGTGFAQYF. The CDR3 bases are TGCGCCAGCAGCTTTGGGACCGGGTTCGCCCAGTACTTC. This chain links TRBV5-1 with TRBJ2-5; the D gene could be TRBD1 or TRBD2 (5 bases each). The germline V gene has CDR1 SGHRS and CDR2 YFSETQ. Deletions cut 2 bases from V and 9 bases from J, with 14 bases between. This CDR3 has 13 amino acids. Complete variable domain (other parts from reference TRBV5-1 and TRBJ2-5): KAGVTQTPRYLIKTRGQQVTLSCSPISGHRSVSWYQQTPGQGLQFLFEYFSETQRNKGNFPGRFSGRQFSNSRSEMNVSTLELGDSALYLCASSFGTGFAQYFGPGTRLLVL.

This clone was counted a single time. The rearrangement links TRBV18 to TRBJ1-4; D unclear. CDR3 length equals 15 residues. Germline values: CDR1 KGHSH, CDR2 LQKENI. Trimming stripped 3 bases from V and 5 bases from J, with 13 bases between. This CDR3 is CASSPRGDTNEKLFF. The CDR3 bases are TGTGCCAGCTCACCCCGGGGAGACACCAATGAAAAACTGTTTTTT.

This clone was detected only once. The CDR3 region is CASSIQMDTEAFF. DNA for the CDR3: TGTGCCAGCAGCATCCAAATGGACACTGAAGCTTTCTTT. The gene calls are TRBV5-5 and TRBJ1-1; D gene ambiguous. The CDR3 length is 13 residues. The V gene's germline CDR1 is SGHKS and CDR2 YYEKEE (reference sequence). V lost 4 bases and J lost 3, with 10 bases in between.